These T cell receptor beta chains were read from a single sample in a study of T-cell memory formation after mild COVID-19. TCRdb recomputed calls from the 5' RACE reads with MiXCR, one row per CDR3 protein. This sample has a few hundred thousand distinct CDR3 sequences, with around 21% found just once. Material for sequencing was PBMCs or a T cell subset sorted from them (not recorded which). These receptors originate from an adult woman who had mild COVID-19 (a few samples of this study predate the infection). Cell type and time point are not known. CDR3s include the opening cysteine and the closing phenylalanine or tryptophan. A D gene is named only where the DNA matches it firmly. Clone sizes are given selectively: once, few, many, or a class where the clone is expanded.

d_call: NA
j_call: TRBJ1-5
clone_size: NA
v_call: TRBV11-1
cdr3_aa: CASSPSDRQPQHF
cdr3_nt: TGTGCCAGCAGCCCTTCAGATCGCCAGCCCCAGCATTTT

d_call: NA
j_call: TRBJ2-2
clone_size: NA
v_call: TRBV5-5
cdr3_aa: CARSLTGELFF
cdr3_nt: TGTGCCAGAAGCTTGACCGGGGAGCTGTTTTTT

d_call: TRBD2
j_call: TRBJ2-7
clone_size: few
v_call: TRBV6-2/TRBV6-3
cdr3_aa: CASRVAGSSYEQYF
cdr3_nt: TGTGCCAGCAGAGTAGCGGGGAGCTCCTACGAGCAGTACTTC

d_call: NA
j_call: TRBJ1-1
clone_size: NA
v_call: TRBV27
cdr3_aa: CASSPGHTEAFF
cdr3_nt: TGTGCCAGCAGTCCCGGACATACTGAAGCTTTCTTT

d_call: NA
j_call: TRBJ1-1
clone_size: NA
v_call: TRBV20-1
cdr3_aa: CSARGGGGGTEAFF
cdr3_nt: TGCAGTGCTAGAGGTGGTGGGGGGGGCACTGAAGCTTTCTTT

d_call: NA
j_call: TRBJ2-5
clone_size: few
v_call: TRBV6-4
cdr3_aa: CASSEHGSQETQYF
cdr3_nt: TGTGCCAGCAGTGAGCACGGGTCCCAAGAGACCCAGTACTTC

d_call: NA
j_call: TRBJ1-3
clone_size: NA
v_call: TRBV12-3/TRBV12-4
cdr3_aa: CASSLGLTSGNTIYF
cdr3_nt: TGTGCCAGCAGTTTAGGACTGACCTCTGGAAACACCATATATTTT

d_call: NA
j_call: TRBJ2-1
clone_size: NA
v_call: TRBV5-1
cdr3_aa: CASSLAPEGSYNEQFF
cdr3_nt: TGCGCCAGCAGCTTGGCCCCGGAAGGGTCCTACAATGAGCAGTTCTTC

d_call: TRBD2
j_call: TRBJ2-5
clone_size: few
v_call: TRBV24-1
cdr3_aa: CATSLGLAAAQETQYF
cdr3_nt: TGTGCCACCAGTTTGGGACTAGCGGCCGCCCAAGAGACCCAGTACTTC

d_call: NA
j_call: TRBJ2-3
clone_size: few
v_call: TRBV6-1
cdr3_aa: CASSETVVVSDTQYF
cdr3_nt: TGTGCCAGCAGTGAAACGGTGGTAGTTTCAGATACGCAGTATTTT

d_call: NA
j_call: TRBJ2-3
clone_size: few
v_call: TRBV5-1
cdr3_aa: CASSLTSNTDTQYF
cdr3_nt: TGCGCCAGCAGCTTAACTAGCAACACAGATACGCAGTATTTT

d_call: NA
j_call: TRBJ2-1
clone_size: NA
v_call: TRBV7-9
cdr3_aa: CASSFSDYNEQFF
cdr3_nt: TGTGCCAGCAGCTTCTCCGACTACAATGAGCAGTTCTTC

d_call: NA
j_call: TRBJ1-1
clone_size: few
v_call: TRBV7-8
cdr3_aa: CASTSLDQGRVDTEAFF
cdr3_nt: TGTGCCAGCACCTCCCTTGACCAGGGAAGGGTAGACACTGAAGCTTTCTTT

d_call: NA
j_call: TRBJ1-1
clone_size: few
v_call: TRBV24-1
cdr3_aa: CATSDSVRATEAFF
cdr3_nt: TGTGCCACCAGTGATTCGGTCCGGGCAACTGAAGCTTTCTTT

d_call: NA
j_call: TRBJ1-1
clone_size: few
v_call: TRBV6-6
cdr3_aa: CASSVQAVNTEAFF
cdr3_nt: TGTGCCAGCAGCGTCCAGGCTGTGAACACTGAAGCTTTCTTT

d_call: TRBD1
j_call: TRBJ1-1
clone_size: few
v_call: TRBV7-9
cdr3_aa: CASTDGTVRNTEAFF
cdr3_nt: TGTGCCAGCACCGATGGGACAGTCAGGAACACTGAAGCTTTCTTT

d_call: NA
j_call: TRBJ2-5
clone_size: few
v_call: TRBV7-2
cdr3_aa: CASSLAGAVETQYF
cdr3_nt: TGTGCCAGCAGCTTAGCGGGAGCTGTGGAGACCCAGTACTTC

d_call: NA
j_call: TRBJ1-1
clone_size: NA
v_call: TRBV5-1
cdr3_aa: CASSLLGQMNTEAFF
cdr3_nt: TGCGCCAGCAGCTTGTTGGGGCAAATGAACACTGAAGCTTTCTTT

d_call: NA
j_call: TRBJ1-1
clone_size: NA
v_call: TRBV6-5
cdr3_aa: CASSYSKVINTEAFF
cdr3_nt: TGTGCCAGCAGTTACTCGAAAGTTATTAACACTGAAGCTTTCTTT

d_call: TRBD2
j_call: TRBJ2-2
clone_size: NA
v_call: TRBV27
cdr3_aa: CASSGPGTSGRNTGELFF
cdr3_nt: TGTGCCAGCAGCGGGCCCGGCACTAGCGGGAGGAACACCGGGGAGCTGTTTTTT

d_call: NA
j_call: TRBJ2-3
clone_size: few
v_call: TRBV12-3/TRBV12-4
cdr3_aa: CASSRPYDYTDTQYF
cdr3_nt: TGTGCCAGCAGCCGTCCATATGACTACACAGATACGCAGTATTTT

d_call: NA
j_call: TRBJ2-1
clone_size: NA
v_call: TRBV6-5
cdr3_aa: CASRGNRALEQFF
cdr3_nt: TGTGCCAGCAGAGGAAACAGGGCGCTTGAGCAGTTCTTC

d_call: NA
j_call: TRBJ1-6
clone_size: NA
v_call: TRBV30
cdr3_aa: CAWVDNNSPLHF
cdr3_nt: TGTGCCTGGGTTGACAATAATTCACCCCTCCACTTT

d_call: NA
j_call: TRBJ2-3
clone_size: few
v_call: TRBV24-1
cdr3_aa: CATSDLTGPDTQYF
cdr3_nt: TGTGCCACCAGTGATTTGACAGGGCCAGATACGCAGTATTTT

d_call: NA
j_call: TRBJ2-3
clone_size: NA
v_call: TRBV7-2
cdr3_aa: CDSSTHSGEADTQYF
cdr3_nt: TGTGACAGCAGCACGCATTCAGGGGAGGCAGATACGCAGTATTTT

d_call: TRBD1
j_call: TRBJ1-2
clone_size: few
v_call: TRBV5-1
cdr3_aa: CASSLERTGDGYTF
cdr3_nt: TGCGCCAGCAGCTTGGAAAGGACAGGGGATGGCTACACCTTC

d_call: NA
j_call: TRBJ2-1
clone_size: many
v_call: TRBV18
cdr3_aa: CASSPVDRTSYNEQFF
cdr3_nt: TGTGCCAGCTCACCAGTCGACAGGACCTCCTACAATGAGCAGTTCTTC

d_call: TRBD2
j_call: TRBJ2-1
clone_size: few
v_call: TRBV9
cdr3_aa: CASSVTGLAGANEQFF
cdr3_nt: TGTGCCAGCAGCGTAACCGGACTAGCGGGAGCCAATGAGCAGTTCTTC

d_call: TRBD1
j_call: TRBJ1-4
clone_size: few
v_call: TRBV7-8
cdr3_aa: CASSRGQGADEKLFF
cdr3_nt: TGTGCCAGCAGCAGGGGACAGGGGGCCGATGAAAAACTGTTTTTT

d_call: NA
j_call: TRBJ2-7
clone_size: once
v_call: TRBV20-1
cdr3_aa: CSARAGSAYEQYF
cdr3_nt: TGCAGTGCTAGAGCGGGCAGCGCCTACGAGCAGTACTTC

d_call: TRBD2
j_call: TRBJ2-1
clone_size: NA
v_call: TRBV12-3/TRBV12-4
cdr3_aa: CASSFGGPRGGQFF
cdr3_nt: TGTGCCAGCAGTTTCGGCGGACCACGGGGGGGGCAGTTCTTC

d_call: NA
j_call: TRBJ1-1
clone_size: NA
v_call: TRBV12-3/TRBV12-4
cdr3_aa: CASSLGGGEAFF
cdr3_nt: TGTGCCAGCAGTTTGGGCGGGGGAGAAGCTTTCTTT

d_call: TRBD2
j_call: TRBJ2-7
clone_size: NA
v_call: TRBV7-3
cdr3_aa: CASRATSGRAISYEQYF
cdr3_nt: TGTGCCAGCAGGGCGACTAGCGGGAGGGCCATATCCTACGAGCAGTACTTC